These 2 T cell receptor beta chains were sequenced from one sample in a study of T cell changes during pregnancy in multiple sclerosis (dated by TCRdb to about 2019). Receptor amplification or capture employed the immunoSEQ multiplex PCR assay. TCRdb obtained this table from immuneACCESS and retained in-frame rearrangements with V and J assigned. These tables miss some clones; where compared with another copy, unresolved V genes account for less than half of the shortfall, and the remainder is unexplained. Within this sample are fewer than 50,000 clones, with approximately 94% of them counted one time only. The leading ten clones occupy around 4.2% of the sample. Here the sequenced sample was CD8+ T cells from peripheral blood mononuclear cells, taken in the first trimester of pregnancy. These receptors were collected from a female donor with multiple sclerosis, enrolled in a pregnancy study.

The CDR3 protein is CASRGGAKGYEQYF. CDR3 in DNA: TGTGCCAGCAGGGGAGGGGCGAAGGGCTACGAGCAGTACTTC. The chain couples TRBV2 to TRBJ2-7; 7 nucleotides line up with TRBD2. Germline CDR1 is SNHLY and CDR2 is FYNNEI. CDR3 size: 14 residues. After removal of 6 bases from V and 3 bases from J, the junction contained 8 bases not matched to a gene.

The chain carries TRBV7-6 and TRBJ2-2; 10 positions match TRBD2. The germline V gene has CDR1 SGHVS and CDR2 FNYEAQ. The V gene end was trimmed by 5 bases and the J gene end by 6 bases; junction bases not matched to a gene: 9. This CDR3 region has 16 residues. The DNA of the CDR3 is TGTGCCAGCAGCGCTCGACTAGCGGGCGAACCCGGGGAGCTGTTTTTT. Translated, it gives CASSARLAGEPGELFF.